These 18 T cell receptor beta chains were sequenced from one sample in a study of shared clonotypes between healthy human individuals. CD45RO-negative, CCR7-selected cells formed the naive CD8 fraction, which excluded terminally differentiated effector memory CD45RA+ cells. This table comes from immunoSEQ multiplex PCR, and its TCRdb copy is limited to in-frame clones, with some not included. The data hold about 590,000 clones, with over 95% observed a single time. The source material was naive CD8+ T cells sorted from blood. The origin of the receptors is a woman in her twenties or thirties in good health.

The chain is built from TRBV9 and TRBJ2-2; maybe TRBD2 (6 bases). This CDR3 has 15 residues. Germline V CDR1 and CDR2: SGDLS, YYNGEE. Trimming stripped 0 bases from V and 0 bases from J, with 6 bases between. CDR3 coding DNA: TGTGCCAGCAGCGTAGGGAGGGCGAACACCGGGGAGCTGTTTTTT. It codes for CASSVGRANTGELFF.

The chain joins TRBV4-1 to TRBJ2-5; TRBD2 aligns across 9 bases. Per germline, CDR1 MGHRA and CDR2 YSYEKL. The CDR3 extends over 17 amino acids. After removal of 0 bases from V and 5 bases from J, the junction contained 10 bases not matched to a gene. CDR3 in DNA: TGCGCCAGCAGCCAAGATTCGGCGGGGGGGTTCGGTGAGACCCAGTACTTC. It codes for CASSQDSAGGFGETQYF.

The chain has TRBV10-2 and TRBJ2-7; D is uncertain. V shed 10 bases and J shed 2 bases, with 18 bases lying between them. The CDR3 extends over 14 amino acids. CDR1 and CDR2 from the germline V gene are WSHSY and SAAADI. The CDR3 region is CATNDRHYAYEQYF. CDR3 DNA: TGCGCCACCAATGATCGTCATTATGCCTACGAGCAGTACTTC.

The rearrangement uses TRBV5-1 and TRBJ2-7; no clear D. The CDR3 extends over 13 amino acids. CDR1 SGHRS and CDR2 YFSETQ come from the germline V gene. The V end lost 5 bases, the J end lost 4 bases, and 13 bases lay between the germline ends. The CDR3 nucleotides are TGCGCCAGCAGATCAGTAAATGGGTACGAGCAGTACTTC. It is translated as CASRSVNGYEQYF.

In DNA, the CDR3 is TGTGCCAGCAGCTCGCACTATTCTAGCGGGAGAACAGATACGCAGTATTTT. Its translation is CASSSHYSSGRTDTQYF. The rearrangement joins TRBV7-8 to TRBJ2-3; the match to TRBD2 covers 10 bases. The CDR3 runs to 17 residues. CDR1 SGHVS and CDR2 FQNEAQ come from the germline V gene. V lost 4 bases, J lost 3 bases, and 10 bases stayed unmatched. Complete variable domain (other parts from reference TRBV7-8 and TRBJ2-3): GAGVSQSPRYKVAKRGQDVALRCDPISGHVSLFWYQQALGQGPEFLTYFQNEAQLDKSGLPSDRFFAERPEGSVSTLKIQRTQQEDSAVYLCASSSHYSSGRTDTQYFGPGTRLTVL.

The V gene is TRBV5-1, the J gene TRBJ2-5; D gene uncertain. In germline, CDR1 is SGHRS, CDR2 YFSETQ. This CDR3 spans 14 amino acids. Trimming took off 0 bases at V and 0 bases at J, with 6 bases between the two ends. The CDR3 protein is CASSLDRNQETQYF. CDR3 bases: TGCGCCAGCAGCTTGGATAGGAACCAAGAGACCCAGTACTTC.

The DNA of the CDR3 is TGTGCCAGCAGCTTAGCCCCTCGGGACACCGGACCAGCTAACTATGGCTACACCTTC. Translating it yields CASSLAPRDTGPANYGYTF. The chain carries TRBV11-2 and TRBJ1-2; D possibly corresponds to TRBD1 (6 bases). V lost 1 base, J lost 0 bases, and 21 bases lay in between. Germline V CDR1 and CDR2: SGHAT, FQNNGV. The CDR3 has 19 amino acids.

This sequence joins TRBV27 and TRBJ2-7, with D perhaps being TRBD1 or TRBD2 (5 bases each). The CDR3 spans 13 residues. The ends were cut back, 7 bases at V and 6 bases at J, with 16 bases in the middle. CDR1 MNHEY and CDR2 SMNVEV come from the germline V gene (reference sequence). Here the CDR3 DNA reads TGTGCCAGCATCCCGGGGACCGGGTCCGAGCAGTACTTC. Translation gives CASIPGTGSEQYF.

A few counts support this clone. J is TRBJ1-1 and V is TRBV28; D is unresolved. This CDR3 has 13 amino acids. Germline CDR1 is MDHEN and CDR2 is SYDVKM. Deletions cut 3 bases from V and 11 bases from J, with 16 bases between. Written as DNA, the CDR3 is TGTGCCAGCAGTTTGGGGATCAGGAGTGATGCTTTCTTT. This encodes CASSLGIRSDAFF.

The rearrangement links TRBV6-6 to TRBJ2-1; D is perhaps TRBD2 (6 bases). CDR1 and CDR2 (germline): MNHNY, SVGAGI (reference sequence). V gave up 4 bases and J gave up 4 bases, with 17 bases separating them. This CDR3 is built from 16 residues. The CDR3 loop is CASSSHSGVKYNEQFF. The CDR3 DNA reads as TGTGCCAGCAGTTCACATAGCGGAGTCAAGTACAATGAGCAGTTCTTC.

This clone was counted once. The gene calls are TRBV11-1 and TRBJ1-1; weak D call: TRBD1 (5 bases). This CDR3 comprises 12 residues. Looked up from germline, CDR1 is SGHAT and CDR2 is FQDESV (reference sequence). The germline V and J ends were trimmed by 4 bases and 4 bases, with 7 bases remaining between them. The CDR3 nucleotides are TGTGCCAGCAGCTCACAGGTCACTGAAGCTTTCTTT. This translates into CASSSQVTEAFF.

This chain joins TRBV2 and TRBJ2-2; D tentatively reads TRBD1 or TRBD2 (5 bases each). The V gene's germline CDR1 is SNHLY and CDR2 FYNNEI. The CDR3 runs to 12 residues. V was cut by 11 bases and J by 1 base, with 8 bases left in between. For the CDR3, the DNA is TGTGCCGGAGGACAGAACACCGGGGAGCTGTTTTTT. As protein: CAGGQNTGELFF.

The chain employs TRBV6-1 and TRBJ1-1; D possibly corresponds to TRBD1 (6 bases). The CDR3 runs to 12 residues. The germline gives CDR1 MNHNS, CDR2 SASEGT. V was clipped by 1 base and J by 7 bases, with 7 bases between them. CDR3 residues: CASSEGTVEAFF. The CDR3, as DNA: TGTGCCAGCAGTGAAGGGACAGTTGAAGCTTTCTTT.

The chain has TRBV5-1 and TRBJ2-1; 9 nucleotides agree with TRBD2. Looked up from germline, CDR1 is SGHRS and CDR2 is YFSETQ. CDR3 length: 15 residues. Unmatched junction bases numbered 4, after V lost 4 bases and J lost 2 bases. Written as DNA, the CDR3 is TGCGCCAGCAGCCCCCTAGCGGGACCCTACAATGAGCAGTTCTTC. Protein sequence: CASSPLAGPYNEQFF.

The chain recombines TRBV5-6 with TRBJ1-5; the match to TRBD1 covers 7 bases. Germline-derived CDR1 and CDR2 are SGHDT and YYEEEE. The CDR3 is 12 residues long. J was trimmed by 11 bases and V by 4 bases; bases with no gene match: 6. The CDR3 loop is CASSLGQSAQHF. For the CDR3, the DNA is TGTGCCAGCAGCCTGGGACAGTCGGCCCAGCATTTT. Complete variable domain (other parts from reference TRBV5-6 and TRBJ1-5): DAGVTQSPTHLIKTRGQQVTLRCSPKSGHDTVSWYQQALGQGPQFIFQYYEEEERQRGNFPDRFSGHQFPNYSSELNVNALLLGDSALYLCASSLGQSAQHFGDGTRLSIL.

The rearrangement joins TRBV29-1 to TRBJ1-2; D is uncertain. Trimming took off 4 bases at V and 0 bases at J, with 12 bases between the two ends. Germline values: CDR1 SQVTM, CDR2 ANQGSEA. The CDR3 has 14 amino acids. CDR3 DNA: TGCAGCGTTGCAGGCGAGAGGGCTAACTATGGCTACACCTTC. Translation: CSVAGERANYGYTF.

The rearrangement joins TRBV6-5 to TRBJ2-3; D may be TRBD1 or TRBD2 (6 bases each). This CDR3 is built from 15 residues. Germline lookup yields CDR1 MNHEY and CDR2 SVGAGI. V gave up 5 bases and J gave up 2 bases, with 14 bases separating them. The CDR3 spells CASSLGGLVTDTQYF. The CDR3 coding sequence is TGTGCCAGCAGTCTGGGGGGCCTCGTCACAGATACGCAGTATTTT.

This sequence joins TRBV7-7 and TRBJ2-1; D unresolved. The CDR3 contains 13 residues. Germline V gene lookup returns CDR1 SSHAT and CDR2 FNYEAQ (reference sequence). Trimming pared 5 bases from V and 8 bases from J, leaving 13 bases between. This chain's CDR3 is CASSSANWDEQFF. As DNA, the CDR3 is TGTGCCAGCAGCAGCGCGAATTGGGATGAGCAGTTCTTC.